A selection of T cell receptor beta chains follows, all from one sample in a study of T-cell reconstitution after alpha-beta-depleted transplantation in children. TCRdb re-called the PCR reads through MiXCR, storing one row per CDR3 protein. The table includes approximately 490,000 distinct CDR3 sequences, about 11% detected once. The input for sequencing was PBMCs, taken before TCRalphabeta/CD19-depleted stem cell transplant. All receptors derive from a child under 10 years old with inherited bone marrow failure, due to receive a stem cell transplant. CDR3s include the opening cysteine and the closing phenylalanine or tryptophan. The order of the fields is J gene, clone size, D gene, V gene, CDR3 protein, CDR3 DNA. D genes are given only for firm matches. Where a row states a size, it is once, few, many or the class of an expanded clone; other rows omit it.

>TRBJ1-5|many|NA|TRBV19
CASRTILTGTQHF
TGTGCCAGTAGAACGATCCTTACCGGGACGCAGCATTTT
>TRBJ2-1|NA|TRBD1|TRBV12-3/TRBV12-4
CASRPSGTGRYEQFF
TGTGCCAGCAGGCCAAGTGGGACAGGGAGGTATGAGCAGTTCTTC
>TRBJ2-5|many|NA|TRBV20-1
CSAKGTADGAQYF
TGCAGTGCTAAGGGTACTGCGGATGGGGCCCAGTACTTC
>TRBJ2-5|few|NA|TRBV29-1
CSVLTTGRQETQYF
TGCAGCGTCCTCACAACAGGGAGACAAGAGACCCAGTACTTC
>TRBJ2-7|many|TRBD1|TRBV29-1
CSAEGTEAYEQYF
TGCAGCGCAGAAGGGACAGAGGCCTACGAGCAGTACTTC
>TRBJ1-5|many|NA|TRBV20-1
CSVRDYSNQPQHF
TGCAGTGTTAGGGATTATAGCAATCAGCCCCAGCATTTT
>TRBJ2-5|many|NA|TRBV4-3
CASSQVMGGQETQYF
TGCGCCAGCAGCCAAGTAATGGGGGGTCAAGAGACCCAGTACTTC
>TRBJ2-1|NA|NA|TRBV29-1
CSVAYRPGSYNEQFF
TGCAGCGTTGCATATAGGCCCGGCTCCTACAATGAGCAGTTCTTC
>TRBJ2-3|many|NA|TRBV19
CASSDKNTDTQYF
TGTGCCAGTAGCGACAAAAACACAGATACGCAGTATTTT
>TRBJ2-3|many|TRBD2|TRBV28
CASSLNPGLAGGTDTQYF
TGTGCCAGCAGTCTAAACCCTGGACTAGCGGGAGGCACAGATACGCAGTATTTT
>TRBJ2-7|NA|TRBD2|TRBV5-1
CASSLAGSGLAGTYEQYF
TGCGCCAGCAGCTTGGCCGGATCAGGACTAGCGGGAACCTACGAGCAGTACTTC
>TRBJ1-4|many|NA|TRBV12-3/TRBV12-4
CASSARGGEYEKLFF
TGTGCCAGCAGTGCTAGAGGGGGAGAATATGAAAAACTGTTTTTT
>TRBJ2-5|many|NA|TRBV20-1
CSAREYTGQETQYF
TGCAGTGCTAGAGAGTACACAGGGCAAGAGACCCAGTACTTC
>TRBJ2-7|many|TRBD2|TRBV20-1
CSAREYGLAGASIYEQYF
TGCAGTGCTAGAGAGTATGGACTAGCGGGAGCGTCCATCTACGAGCAGTACTTC
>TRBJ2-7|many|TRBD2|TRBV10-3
CAISEPSSGRQDEQYF
TGTGCCATCAGTGAGCCGAGTAGCGGGAGGCAGGACGAGCAGTACTTC
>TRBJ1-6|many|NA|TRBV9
CASSVEGSSPLHF
TGTGCCAGCAGCGTAGAGGGGTCCTCACCCCTCCACTTT
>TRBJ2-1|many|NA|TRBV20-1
CSARDLDGSSYNEQFF
TGCAGTGCTAGAGATCTGGACGGGAGTTCCTACAATGAGCAGTTCTTC
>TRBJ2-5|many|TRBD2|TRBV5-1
CASSEPGLAETQYF
TGCGCCAGCAGCGAACCGGGACTAGCGGAGACCCAGTACTTC
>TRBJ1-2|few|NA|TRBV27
CASSPLRVWAFYTF
TGTGCCAGCAGTCCCCTAAGGGTGTGGGCCTTCTACACCTTC
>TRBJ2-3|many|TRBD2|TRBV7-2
CASSLEREGPDTQYF
TGTGCCAGCAGCTTAGAGCGGGAGGGCCCAGATACGCAGTATTTT
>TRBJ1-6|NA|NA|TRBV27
CASSSRISPLHF
TGTGCCAGCAGTTCACGTATTTCACCCCTCCACTTT
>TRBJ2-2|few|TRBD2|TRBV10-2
CASSVLAENTGELFF
TGCGCCAGCAGTGTTCTAGCGGAGAACACCGGGGAGCTGTTTTTT
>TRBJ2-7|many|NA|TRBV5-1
CASSWNAYEQYF
TGCGCCAGCAGCTGGAATGCCTACGAGCAGTACTTC
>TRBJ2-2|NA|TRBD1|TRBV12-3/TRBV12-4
CAISFGTGVTGELFF
TGTGCCATCAGTTTCGGGACAGGGGTCACCGGGGAGCTGTTTTTT
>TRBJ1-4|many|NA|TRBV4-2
CASSQEGTATNEKLFF
TGTGCCAGCAGCCAAGAGGGCACTGCAACTAATGAAAAACTGTTTTTT
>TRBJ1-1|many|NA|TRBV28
CASLSGLNTEAFF
TGTGCCAGTCTCAGCGGGCTAAACACTGAAGCTTTCTTT